Shown below are 5 T cell receptor beta chains from a single sample sequenced in a study of T-cell reconstitution after alpha-beta-depleted transplantation in children. Using unique molecular identifiers, the investigators prepared the TCRbeta library. TCRdb independently ran MiXCR on the PCR reads; one entry per CDR3 protein. The sample has approximately 240,000 distinct CDR3 sequences, approximately 9.9% seen once. The specimen comprised PBMCs from the stem cell graft donor, sampled from the stem cell graft. The receptors shown here come from a human donor who donated a stem cell graft to a child with SCID.

This clonotype was detected ten times or more. The genes are TRBV4-3 and TRBJ2-1; 7 bases are shared with TRBD2. The germline V gene encodes CDR1 LGHNA and CDR2 YSLEER. V was clipped by 0 bases and J by 3 bases; unmatched bases: 5. The CDR3 extends over 16 amino acids. The CDR3 DNA sequence: TGCGCCAGCAGCCAAGATCAATGGGGGGGCTACAATGAGCAGTTCTTC. It is translated as CASSQDQWGGYNEQFF.

Many counts were recorded for this clonotype. The V and J genes are TRBV14 and TRBJ2-3; the D gene is possibly TRBD2 (6 bases). The germline V gene encodes CDR1 SGHDN and CDR2 FVKESK. V dropped 4 bases and J dropped 3 bases, with 20 bases sitting between them. The CDR3 has 17 residues. The CDR3 loop reads CASSRISGPGRTDTQYF. For the CDR3, the DNA is TGTGCCAGCAGCCGGATCAGCGGGCCCGGCAGGACAGATACGCAGTATTTT. The full variable domain, rest sourced from reference TRBV14 and TRBJ2-3, is EAGVTQFPSHSVIEKGQTVTLRCDPISGHDNLYWYRRVMGKEIKFLLHFVKESKQDESGMPNNRFLAERTGGTYSTLKVQPAELEDSGVYFCASSRISGPGRTDTQYFGPGTRLTVL.

This clonotype came up many times. The rearrangement links TRBV12-3 or TRBV12-4 to TRBJ2-3; 11 nucleotides line up with TRBD2. This CDR3 region has 15 residues. After removal of 8 bases from V and 5 bases from J, the junction contained 9 bases not matched to a gene. The CDR3 DNA reads TGTGCCAGCGCTAAGACTAGCGGGGAGGAAGATACGCAGTATTTT. Its protein is CASAKTSGEEDTQYF.

At least ten counts were recorded for this clonotype. This chain joins TRBV30 and TRBJ1-5, with unresolved D. The CDR3 is 17 residues long. Germline V CDR1 and CDR2: GTSNPN, SVGIG (reference sequence). V was trimmed by 0 bases and J by 0 bases, leaving 15 bases between them. CDR3 nucleotide sequence: TGTGCCTGGAGTGTGAGCGGTTACAGTTATAGCAATCAGCCCCAGCATTTT. Translating it yields CAWSVSGYSYSNQPQHF.

This clonotype has a count of ten or more. The V and J genes are TRBV18 and TRBJ2-3; D may correspond to TRBD1 or TRBD2 (5 bases each). Trimming cost V 6 bases and J 6 bases, with 13 bases left between them. The CDR3 is made up of 13 amino acids. Per the germline V gene, CDR1 is KGHSH and CDR2 is LQKENI. CDR3 sequence reads: CASSLGAPDTQYF. The CDR3 DNA reads TGTGCCAGCTCCCTCGGGGCCCCGGATACGCAGTATTTT. Variable domain in full (rest from reference TRBV18 and TRBJ2-3): NAGVMQNPRHLVRRRGQEARLRCSPMKGHSHVYWYRQLPEEGLKFMVYLQKENIIDESGMPKERFSAEFPKEGPSILRIQQVVRGDSAAYFCASSLGAPDTQYFGPGTRLTVL.